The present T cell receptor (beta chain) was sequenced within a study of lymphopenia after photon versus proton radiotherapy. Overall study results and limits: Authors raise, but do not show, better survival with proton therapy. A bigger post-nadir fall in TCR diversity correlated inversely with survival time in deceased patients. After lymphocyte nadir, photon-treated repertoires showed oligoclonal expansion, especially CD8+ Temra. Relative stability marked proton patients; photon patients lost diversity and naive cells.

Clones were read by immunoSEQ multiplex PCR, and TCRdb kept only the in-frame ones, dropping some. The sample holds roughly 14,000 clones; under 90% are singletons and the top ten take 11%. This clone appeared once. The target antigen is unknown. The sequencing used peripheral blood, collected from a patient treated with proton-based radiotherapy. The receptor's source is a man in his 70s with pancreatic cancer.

The chain's CDR3 is CASSLFGTTNEKLFF. For the CDR3, the DNA is TGCGCCAGCAGCTTGTTCGGGACAACTAATGAAAAACTGTTTTTT. V usage is TRBV5-1 and J usage is TRBJ1-4, with no clear D. CDR1 SGHRS and CDR2 YFSETQ come from the germline V gene. The CDR3 runs 15 residues. V lost 1 base to trimming and J lost 0 bases, with 7 bases between them.